Listed below are T cell receptor beta chains from one sample, sequenced in a study of cytomegalovirus exposure and HLA in healthy donors. Generated by immunoSEQ multiplex PCR, the TCRdb table keeps only in-frame clones and is missing some. The sample records a few hundred thousand clones, roughly four fifths being singletons. The sequenced sample consisted of PBMCs. Receptors originate from a woman in her fifties or sixties in good health and CMV-seropositive. CDR3s include the opening cysteine and the closing phenylalanine or tryptophan. D genes are given only for firm matches.

V gene	D gene	J gene	CDR3 length	CDR3 protein
TRBV6-6	-	TRBJ1-2	13	CASSYSQGAGYTF
TRBV29-1	-	TRBJ1-1	14	CSVEGRAREDEAFF
TRBV18	TRBD1	TRBJ1-2	13	CASSPEQGYGYTF
TRBV10-3	TRBD1	TRBJ1-3	15	CAISTRGTGVNTIYF
TRBV28	-	TRBJ2-1	14	CASRPQGEVNEQFF
TRBV5-1	-	TRBJ2-3	14	CASSLGQGYDTQYF
TRBV9	TRBD1	TRBJ1-3	16	CASSVGGTGERNTIYF
TRBV25-1	-	TRBJ2-3	14	CASSELTTSDTQYF
TRBV6-6	-	TRBJ1-2	13	CASSAQGLSVYTF
TRBV7-2	-	TRBJ2-5	13	CASSRRAPTTQYF
TRBV19	-	TRBJ2-6	17	CATRPGTPGSGANVLTF
TRBV4-1	-	TRBJ1-2	15	CASSQGRLRPGGYTF
TRBV11-1	-	TRBJ1-2	15	CASSFNPRGYDGYTF
TRBV5-4	-	TRBJ2-7	13	CASSLDSHYEQYF
TRBV10-1	-	TRBJ2-7	14	CASSDGDSSYEQYF
TRBV5-1	TRBD1	TRBJ2-7	16	CASSWGQGVSSYEQYF
TRBV27	-	TRBJ1-4	15	CASSLRTDTNEKLFF
TRBV5-1	TRBD2	TRBJ2-7	16	CASSPGRGGSTYEQYF
TRBV28	TRBD2	TRBJ2-5	16	CASSYRLAGGLVAQYF
TRBV5-4	TRBD1	TRBJ1-3	16	CASSTRTGEIRNTIYF
TRBV27	TRBD1	TRBJ1-4	16	CASSPLGRQGNEKLFF
TRBV6-5	-	TRBJ2-3	16	CASSYLRTTGTHTQYF
TRBV14	-	TRBJ2-3	13	CASSLGLLNTQYF
TRBV7-9	-	TRBJ2-7	14	CASKASLSSYEQYF
TRBV10-3	TRBD1	TRBJ2-1	13	CAIEGQGSNEQFF
TRBV4-1	TRBD1	TRBJ1-5	13	CASRGGMDQPQHF
TRBV27	-	TRBJ1-2	14	CASSWGPRADGYTF
TRBV5-1	-	TRBJ2-1	14	CASSLETTGSEQFF
TRBV5-1	-	TRBJ1-2	12	CASSPDNYGYTF
TRBV18	-	TRBJ1-1	16	CASSLNRGGASTEAFF
TRBV27	-	TRBJ2-1	17	CASSLSDSVRSYNEQFF
TRBV2	-	TRBJ2-3	15	CAREEERYWADTQYF
TRBV16	-	TRBJ2-3	14	CASSPIRGTDTQYF
TRBV6-5	-	TRBJ1-5	14	CASSYGGAGQPQHF
TRBV7-6	TRBD2	TRBJ2-7	15	CASSLEAGFSYEQYF
TRBV10-3	-	TRBJ2-7	15	CAISETPVSGYEQYF
TRBV29-1	-	TRBJ1-1	13	CSVEDRQNTEAFF
TRBV19	TRBD2	TRBJ2-7	14	CASSIRTSSAEQYF
TRBV13	TRBD2	TRBJ2-1	16	CASSPTSGRLYNEQFF
TRBV6-1	-	TRBJ2-6	19	CASSETRGWGFSGANVLTF
TRBV6-6	-	TRBJ1-4	15	CASSSYGGEGEKLFF
TRBV27	-	TRBJ2-3	14	CASTFAGRPDTQYF
TRBV18	-	TRBJ1-5	16	CASSAPGLPGHQPQHF
TRBV12-5	TRBD1	TRBJ2-1	16	CASGLVGWDRGHEQFF
TRBV5-1	TRBD2	TRBJ2-1	15	CASSLGSGRSNEQFF
TRBV25-1	TRBD2	TRBJ2-1	16	CASSDSRGRAYNEQFF